This T cell receptor (beta chain) appears in the sequencing data of a study of T cells after yellow fever vaccination (dated by TCRdb to between 2017 and 2020). With regard to the full study: The SMART-Seq v4 Ultra Low Input RNA kit was used to prepare libraries from fractions with low cell numbers. Two healthy male donors made up the cohort, one aged 18 to 29 years and the other aged 30 to 39 years. Blood samples were taken at several timepoints before and after primary and secondary immunization, and bulk PBMC replicates and cell subsets were isolated. To follow T-cell clones before and after both primary and booster YFV17D yellow fever vaccination, bulk TCR alpha and beta repertoires underwent longitudinal sequencing. Study-level results and caveats: Compared with the primary T-cell response, the secondary T-cell response was weaker but faster, peaking on day 5 rather than day 15. After the booster, most of the clones that had expanded following primary vaccination were detected again (about 95% of CD4 and 80% to 90% of CD8), which suggests that memory was broadly maintained. The study included only a couple of donors, which limits how far the findings can be generalized. Because abundant contaminating clonotypes from the bulk population could be contained in FACS-sorted repertoires, computational filtering was required. A small fraction of clonotypes appeared in both the CD4 and CD8 compartments, likely as a result of convergent recombination.

The treatment or condition label on this specimen signifies: live attenuated yellow fever vaccine strain. A standard Ficoll-Paque protocol was used to isolate PBMCs from peripheral blood. CD4 and CD8 T-cell fractions were isolated with Dynabeads CD4 and CD8 positive selection kits. TriZol was used to extract RNA from bulk PBMCs, CD4 and CD8 fractions, and dextramer-positive and dextramer-negative fractions. This clonotype has a count of ten or more. Its antigen is currently not known. Per-base quality was not reported, and no clone a single base away is much larger than it. Reading the germline V gene gives CDR1 SNHLY and CDR2 FYNNEI. Including cysteine and phenylalanine, the CDR3 has 14 amino acids. This entry keeps only the CDR3 DNA: 42 bases, framed from base 1. The junction shows trimming of 3 bases on V and 5 bases on J, plus 13 bases between the germline ends. TCRdb names Illumina NovaSeq 6000 as the instrument used. TCR cDNA was made using 5'RACE template switching, a step that added a universal primer site and unique molecular identifiers. cDNA synthesis was primed from both the TCR alpha and TCR beta constant segments. Libraries were amplified in two PCR steps, with sample barcodes and sequencing adapters added in the second step. Sequencing of the libraries was done on either Illumina HiSeq 2500 (2x100 bp) or NovaSeq (2x150 bp). The paper's data handling went like this. MIGEC handled demultiplexing of reads and collapsing into UMI consensus sequences, while MiXCR performed V(D)J alignment. Vaccine-responding clonotypes were identified with edgeR using replicate PBMC samples, with FDR below 0.01 and a log2 fold change above 5 up to day 15 being required. Each bulk clonotype received a CD4 or CD8 identity based on whether the sequenced CD4 or CD8 repertoire contained that clonotype at higher abundance. TCRdb cleaned the public reads at Q25 with fastp, built clones with MiXCR and kept in-frame beta chains. Each entry merges the rows of one CDR3 protein and shows their most common DNA and genes. None of the V and J calls come from the authors' own analysis; TCRdb made them. For this sample there are some 120,000 distinct CDR3 sequences; roughly 10% appear just once. The top ten constitute almost 40% of the sample.

The starting material was CD8+ T cells sorted from PBMCs, obtained on the day of the yellow fever booster vaccination. The chain joins TRBV2 to TRBJ2-5; the D gene assignment is ambiguous. This TCR was sampled from a man between 18 and 35 years old who received the YFV17D yellow fever vaccine. The nucleotide sequence reads TGTGCCAGCAGTGATTTAACCGTAATGGAGACCCAGTACTTC. It encodes CASSDLTVMETQYF.